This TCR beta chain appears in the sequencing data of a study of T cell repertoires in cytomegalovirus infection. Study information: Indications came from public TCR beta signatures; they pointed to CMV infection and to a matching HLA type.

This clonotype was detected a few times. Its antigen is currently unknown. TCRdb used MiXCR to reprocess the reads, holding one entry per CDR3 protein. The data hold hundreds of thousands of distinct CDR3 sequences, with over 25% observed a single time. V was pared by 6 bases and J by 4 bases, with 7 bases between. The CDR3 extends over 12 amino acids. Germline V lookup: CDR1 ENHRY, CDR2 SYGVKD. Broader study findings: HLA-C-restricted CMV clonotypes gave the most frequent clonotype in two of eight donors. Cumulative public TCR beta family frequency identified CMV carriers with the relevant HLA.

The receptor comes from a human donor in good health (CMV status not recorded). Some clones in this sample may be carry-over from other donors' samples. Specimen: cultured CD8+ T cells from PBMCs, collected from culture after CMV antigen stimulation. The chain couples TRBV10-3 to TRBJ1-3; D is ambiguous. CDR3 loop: CAIRLGGNTIYF. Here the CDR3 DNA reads TGTGCCATCAGACTAGGGGGAAACACCATATATTTT.